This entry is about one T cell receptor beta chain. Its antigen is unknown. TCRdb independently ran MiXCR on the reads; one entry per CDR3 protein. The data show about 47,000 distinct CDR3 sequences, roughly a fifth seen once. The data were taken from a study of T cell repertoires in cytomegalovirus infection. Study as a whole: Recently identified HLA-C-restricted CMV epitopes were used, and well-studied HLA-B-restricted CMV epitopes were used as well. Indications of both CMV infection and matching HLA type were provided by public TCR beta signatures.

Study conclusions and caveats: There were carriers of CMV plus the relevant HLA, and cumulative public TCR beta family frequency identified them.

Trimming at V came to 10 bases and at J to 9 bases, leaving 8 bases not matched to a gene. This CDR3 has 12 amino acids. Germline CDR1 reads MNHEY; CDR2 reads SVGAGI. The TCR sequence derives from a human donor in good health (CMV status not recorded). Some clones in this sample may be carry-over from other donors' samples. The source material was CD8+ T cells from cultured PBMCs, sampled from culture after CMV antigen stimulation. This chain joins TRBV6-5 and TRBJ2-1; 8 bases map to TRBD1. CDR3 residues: CATRTGGSEQFF. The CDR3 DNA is TGTGCCACCCGAACAGGGGGGAGTGAGCAGTTCTTC.